This is a list of T cell receptor beta chains from one sample in a study of tumor and adjacent non-tumor tissue in lung cancer. In TCRdb, the multiplex PCR reads were re-called with MiXCR into one record per CDR3 protein. The sample holds 77,000 or so distinct CDR3 sequences; under 80% are singletons and the top ten take over 9.5%. What was sequenced was lung tumor tissue. These receptors were collected from a woman between 45 and 65 years old with non-small cell lung cancer. Both conserved end residues are part of each CDR3. The D gene is left open where the match is weak. Clone size appears in some rows only: once, few, many, or a class for an expanded clone.

abundance	d_gene	v_gene	j_gene	CDR3aa
NA	TRBD2	TRBV14	TRBJ2-7	CVSSGRPSGPYEQYF
few	TRBD1	TRBV28	TRBJ2-7	CASSLVGRTGTYEQYF
NA	NA	TRBV5-1	TRBJ2-7	CASSFRTDGYDQYF
NA	TRBD1	TRBV4-1	TRBJ2-3	CVSSQRTGAGTQYF
NA	TRBD2	TRBV20-1	TRBJ2-2	CSTRTGGLAFTGELFF
few	NA	TRBV5-1	TRBJ1-2	CASSLVDGGGPLGYTF
once	NA	TRBV11-2	TRBJ2-3	CASSPIVTRGSSLRGDTQYF
NA	TRBD1	TRBV29-1	TRBJ2-7	CSVKFGGTGVSEQYF
NA	NA	TRBV24-1	TRBJ2-2	CANSDNEESGELFF
NA	NA	TRBV11-2	TRBJ2-2	CASDYTRDTGEPFF
NA	TRBD1	TRBV28	TRBJ1-6	CASSGQVVNSALHF
NA	TRBD1	TRBV5-5	TRBJ2-7	CTSGSIPRQGYEQYF
NA	TRBD1	TRBV6-1	TRBJ2-7	CGSSGTGTGILNYEQYF
NA	NA	TRBV6-1	TRBJ1-5	CASRKGGSNQPQHF
NA	NA	TRBV4-1	TRBJ2-1	CTSSQPTSGGAGQFF
NA	NA	TRBV11-2	TRBJ2-2	CASSLESGGSGELVF
many	TRBD2	TRBV20-1	TRBJ2-7	CSARKPAGGRTYEQYF
NA	TRBD2	TRBV29-1	TRBJ2-7	CSVGGGPYKHYF
NA	NA	TRBV11-3	TRBJ2-3	CASSYPPYSSSSGSADTQYF
NA	NA	TRBV7-9	TRBJ2-1	CASNGYGSFNEQFF
many	NA	TRBV6-2/TRBV6-3	TRBJ2-2	CASSPDYPPTGELFF
NA	NA	TRBV28	TRBJ2-1	CASSISGKSCNEQFF
NA	NA	TRBV28	TRBJ2-7	CASSPGEAYELYF